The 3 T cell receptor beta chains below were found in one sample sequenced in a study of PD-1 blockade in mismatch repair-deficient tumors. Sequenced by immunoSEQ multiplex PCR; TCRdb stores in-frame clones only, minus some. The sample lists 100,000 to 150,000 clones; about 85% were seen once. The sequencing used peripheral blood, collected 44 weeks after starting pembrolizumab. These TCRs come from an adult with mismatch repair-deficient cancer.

The CDR3 bases are TGTGCCAGCAGTTCCGACGCACCGGGGGGCAGTCACTACTATGGCTACACCTTC. This encodes CASSSDAPGGSHYYGYTF. The V and J genes are TRBV28 and TRBJ1-2; possibly TRBD1 for D (6 bases). Between the trimmed V and J ends, which lost 4 bases and 3 bases, there was a span of 24 bases. CDR3 length equals 18 residues. From germline, CDR1 is MDHEN and CDR2 SYDVKM.

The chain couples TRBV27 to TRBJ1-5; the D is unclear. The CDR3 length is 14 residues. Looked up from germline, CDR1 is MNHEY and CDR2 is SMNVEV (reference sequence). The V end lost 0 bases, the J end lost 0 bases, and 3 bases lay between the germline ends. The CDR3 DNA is TGTGCCAGCAGTTTATCGGGTAGCAATCAGCCCCAGCATTTT. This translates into CASSLSGSNQPQHF.

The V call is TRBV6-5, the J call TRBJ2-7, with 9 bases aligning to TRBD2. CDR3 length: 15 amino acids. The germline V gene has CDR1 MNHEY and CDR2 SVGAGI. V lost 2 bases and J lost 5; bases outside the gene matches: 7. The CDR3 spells CASSYAGLASHEQYF. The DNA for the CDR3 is TGTGCCAGCAGTTACGCGGGACTAGCTTCCCACGAGCAGTACTTC.